Listed here are 19 T cell receptor beta chains from one sample, sequenced in a study of vaccination and CD4 T cells after COVID-19. Regarding treatment: approximately 9-day PBMC culture with coronavirus spike peptide pools or control peptides (ViraFEST assay). An Oncomine TCR Beta short-read assay was used to sequence the DNA from cultured CD4+ T cells. TCRdb re-analysed the PCR reads in MiXCR, keeping a single row per CDR3 protein. The sample carries about 17,000 distinct CDR3 sequences, approximately 31% recorded once. For these receptors, no antigen is known. Material for sequencing was cultured CD4+ T cells from blood. These receptors were taken from a human donor with COVID-19.

This clonotype has just a few counts. This chain connects TRBV7-2 to TRBJ2-4, with 7 bases identical to TRBD1. With V trimmed by 6 bases and J by 0 bases, 8 bases remained unmatched. The CDR3 contains 16 residues. Germline lookup yields CDR1 SGHTA and CDR2 FQGNSA. CDR3: CASSPRTGVAKNIQYF. CDR3 coding DNA: TGTGCCAGCAGTCCCCGGACAGGAGTAGCCAAAAACATTCAGTACTTC.

The J gene is TRBJ2-6, the V gene TRBV27, with D possibly matching TRBD2 (6 bases). The length of the CDR3 is 16 residues. V was shortened by 6 bases and J by 1 base, with 13 bases between the two germline ends. CDR1 and CDR2 from the germline V gene are MNHEY and SMNVEV (reference sequence). CDR3 sequence: CASSNRGRSGANVLTF. CDR3 bases: TGTGCCAGCAGCAATCGAGGGAGGTCTGGGGCCAACGTCCTGACTTTC.

V gene TRBV12-5 combines with J gene TRBJ2-1; 10 positions match TRBD1. Per the germline V gene, CDR1 is LGHNT and CDR2 is FRNRAP. The V segment lost 0 bases and the J segment 10 bases; nucleotides outside the gene matches: 15. The CDR3 extends over 18 amino acids. The CDR3 loop reads CASGLVLKAGQGLKEQFF. The CDR3 DNA reads as TGTGCTAGTGGTTTGGTACTCAAGGCGGGACAGGGGTTAAAGGAGCAGTTCTTC. Supplemented by reference TRBV12-5 and TRBJ2-1, the full variable domain reads DARVTQTPRHKVTEMGQEVTMRCQPILGHNTVFWYRQTMMQGLELLAYFRNRAPLDDSGMPKDRFSAEMPDATLATLKIQPSEPRDSAVYFCASGLVLKAGQGLKEQFFGPGTRLTVL.

The V call is TRBV7-2, the J call TRBJ2-3, with D uncertain. From germline, CDR1 is SGHTA and CDR2 FQGNSA. The V end lost 1 base, the J end lost 2 bases, and 4 bases lay between the germline ends. The CDR3 is 13 amino acids. The DNA of the CDR3 is TGTGCCAGCAGCTTAGGACCCACAGATACGCAGTATTTT. This codes for CASSLGPTDTQYF. Full variable domain (outside the CDR3, taken from reference TRBV7-2 and TRBJ2-3): GAGVSQSPSNKVTEKGKDVELRCDPISGHTALYWYRQSLGQGLEFLIYFQGNSAPDKSGLPSDRFSAERTGGSVSTLTIQRTQQEDSAVYLCASSLGPTDTQYFGPGTRLTVL.

With respect to this clonotype: A read error may produce the germline difference seen at one junction end. The chain recombines TRBV6-1 with TRBJ1-5; 9 bases are shared with TRBD1. The CDR3 consists of 15 residues. The germline V gene encodes CDR1 MNHNS and CDR2 SASEGT. In DNA, the CDR3 is TGTGCCATCAGTGGGTCAGGACAGGGGTCTCAGCCCCAGCATTTT. Its translation is CAISGSGQGSQPQHF.

A few counts support this clonotype. The V call is TRBV28, the J call TRBJ1-1; D may be TRBD1 (5 bases). Germline V lookup: CDR1 MDHEN, CDR2 SYDVKM. Trimming removed 7 bases at V and 4 bases at J, with 13 bases between. The CDR3 runs to 13 residues. The CDR3 DNA follows: TGTGCCAGCACCACGGGGGGGAGCACTGAAGCTTTCTTT. Its translation is CASTTGGSTEAFF.

The genes are TRBV6-1 and TRBJ2-1; D is possibly TRBD1 (7 bases). CDR3 size: 16 residues. CDR1 and CDR2 from the germline V gene are MNHNS and SASEGT. Trimming took off 3 bases at V and 0 bases at J, with 12 bases between the two ends. In nucleotides, the CDR3 is TGTGCCAGCAGTGAGCCGGGGGACAGCTCCTACAATGAGCAGTTCTTC. Its translation: CASSEPGDSSYNEQFF.

V is TRBV7-2 and J is TRBJ2-2; D might be TRBD2 (6 bases). CDR1 and CDR2 (germline): SGHTA, FQGNSA. The CDR3 covers 16 residues. V lost 2 bases to trimming and J lost 0 bases, with 10 bases between them. The CDR3 nucleotides read TGTGCCAGCAGCTTACATGGCGGGGCGAACACCGGGGAGCTGTTTTTT. Its protein product is CASSLHGGANTGELFF.

Only a few counts were recorded for this clonotype. The rearrangement uses TRBV11-3 and TRBJ2-5; TRBD1 matches at 8 bases. This CDR3 is built from 14 residues. CDR1 is SGHNT and CDR2 is YENEEA in the germline V gene. V dropped 4 bases and J dropped 5; count of bases not matched to a gene: 6. The CDR3 DNA follows: TGTGCCAGCAGCTCGACAGGGGCCTTTGAGACCCAGTACTTC. Translation gives CASSSTGAFETQYF.

The genes are TRBV20-1 and TRBJ2-7, with D maybe TRBD2 (5 bases). Germline V gene data show CDR1 as DFQATT and CDR2 as SNEGSKA (reference sequence). CDR3 length equals 16 residues. The V end lost 0 bases, the J end lost 5 bases, and 20 bases lay between the germline ends. The CDR3 coding sequence is TGCAGTGCTAGAGATCCCCGGTCTAGCCCTAACGACGAGCAGTACTTC. Protein: CSARDPRSSPNDEQYF.

The sample holds a few counts of this clonotype. The chain is built from TRBV6-1 and TRBJ2-3; the D is unclear. Germline V gene sequence: CDR1 MNHNS, CDR2 SASEGT. This CDR3 has 14 residues. Trimming pared 6 bases from V and 2 bases from J, leaving 12 bases between. CDR3: CASSPDQYTDTQYF. The DNA for the CDR3 is TGTGCCAGCAGCCCCGACCAATACACAGATACGCAGTATTTT.

This clonotype counts as medium-sized. The rearrangement links TRBV7-2 to TRBJ1-5; a possible D gene is TRBD1 (6 bases). This CDR3 has 13 residues. Deletions cut 5 bases from V and 4 bases from J, with 9 bases between. Germline V gene lookup returns CDR1 SGHTA and CDR2 FQGNSA. The CDR3 reads CASSLRGNQPQHF. In DNA, the CDR3 is TGTGCCAGCAGCCTCAGGGGTAATCAGCCCCAGCATTTT.

The chain uses TRBV14 and TRBJ1-5, with unresolved D. The CDR3 is made up of 17 amino acids. Trimming stripped 1 base from V and 4 bases from J, with 17 bases between. Per the germline V gene, CDR1 is SGHDN and CDR2 is FVKESK. DNA for the CDR3: TGTGCCAGCAGCCAAGGTATGCCCCCCTCGTGGAATCAGCCCCAGCATTTT. Protein: CASSQGMPPSWNQPQHF.

This clonotype was detected a few times. J is TRBJ2-5 and V is TRBV2, with D unresolved. There are 16 residues in the CDR3. Germline V gene data show CDR1 as SNHLY and CDR2 as FYNNEI. The V end was cut by 7 bases, the J end by 5 bases, with 23 bases between. CDR3 region: CASIPDALIGLETQYF. CDR3 coding DNA: TGTGCCAGCATCCCCGATGCACTCATCGGTTTGGAGACCCAGTACTTC.

This chain uses TRBV11-2 with TRBJ1-3; the D is unclear. The V end was cut by 5 bases, the J end by 2 bases, with 16 bases between. The CDR3 extends over 16 amino acids. Germline CDR1 and CDR2: SGHAT and FQNNGV. CDR3 sequence: CASSPRSQWPGNTIYF. The CDR3 nucleotides read TGTGCCAGCAGCCCGAGAAGCCAATGGCCTGGAAACACCATATATTTT.

This clonotype occurred a few times. The chain couples TRBV7-6 to TRBJ2-7; D might be TRBD2 (5 bases). Trimming removed 1 base from V and 1 base from J, with 17 bases in between. The CDR3 consists of 17 residues. CDR1 and CDR2 (germline): SGHVS, FNYEAQ. CDR3 amino acids: CASSLGALGGQSYEQYF. The CDR3 bases are TGTGCCAGCAGCTTAGGAGCCTTGGGCGGGCAATCCTACGAGCAGTACTTC. The whole variable domain, filled in from reference TRBV7-6 and TRBJ2-7, reads GAGVSQSPRYKVTKRGQDVALRCDPISGHVSLYWYRQALGQGPEFLTYFNYEAQQDKSGLPNDRFSAERPEGSISTLTIQRTEQRDSAMYRCASSLGALGGQSYEQYFGPGTRLTVT.

The chain combines TRBV24-1 with TRBJ2-3; no firm D call. The CDR3 is 14 residues long. The V end lost 3 bases, the J end lost 4 bases, and 10 bases lay between the germline ends. From germline, CDR1 is KGHDR and CDR2 SFDVKD. The DNA of the CDR3 is TGTGCCACCAGTGATCCGAACGGCGCAGATACGCAGTATTTT. Residues: CATSDPNGADTQYF.

V gene TRBV9 combines with J gene TRBJ2-3; no firm D call. In germline, CDR1 is SGDLS, CDR2 YYNGEE. The CDR3 runs to 14 residues. Trimming left V 3 bases short and J 6 bases short, with 14 bases between. The CDR3 DNA sequence: TGTGCCAGCAGCGCCCTAGTAAGCCCCGATACGCAGTATTTT. Translated: CASSALVSPDTQYF.

The chain employs TRBV6-1 and TRBJ1-6; possibly TRBD1 for D (6 bases). The V gene lost 6 bases and the J gene lost 6 bases, with 15 bases spanning the gap. Germline V gene sequence: CDR1 MNHNS, CDR2 SASEGT. The CDR3 has 15 residues. DNA for the CDR3: TGTGCCAGCAGCCTACAGGGAATGGGTAATTCACCCCTCCACTTT. It specifies CASSLQGMGNSPLHF.